Presented here are 2 T cell receptor beta chains from one specimen sequenced in a study of shared clonotypes between healthy human individuals. Method: immunoSEQ multiplex PCR; TCRdb's copy keeps in-frame clones and lacks some. Of fewer than 3 million clones listed, around 93% are singletons. The sample consisted of naive CD4+ T cells from PBMCs. The subset is: CD45RA+ positively selected. These receptors originate from a young man in good health. Some clones in this sample may be carry-over from other donors' samples.

The V and J genes are TRBV27 and TRBJ1-1; weak D call: TRBD1 (5 bases). The CDR3 loop spans 14 amino acids. CDR1 and CDR2 from the germline V gene are MNHEY and SMNVEV (reference sequence). Trimming stripped 3 bases from V and 4 bases from J, with 12 bases between. This CDR3 is CASSFSTRATEAFF. The CDR3 DNA follows: TGTGCCAGCAGTTTTTCGACCAGGGCCACTGAAGCTTTCTTT.

This clone has a handful of counts. V gene TRBV18 combines with J gene TRBJ1-2; 7 positions agree with TRBD1. V gave up 1 base and J gave up 2 bases; unmatched junction bases: 1. The CDR3 has 14 residues. Germline values: CDR1 KGHSH, CDR2 LQKENI. The CDR3: CASSPRDSNYGYTF. The CDR3 region has the DNA TGTGCCAGCTCACCACGGGACAGCAACTATGGCTACACCTTC.